The rows below give T cell receptor beta chains drawn from one sample of a study of blood T cells in healthy people across ages. TCRdb passed the 5' RACE reads through MiXCR, listing each CDR3 protein once. This sample has around 1,000,000 distinct CDR3 sequences, with approximately 25% found just once. A further study also used this sample, focusing on T cells of mothers and their children.

Sequenced sample: blood. The receptors come from a girl aged 2-15 years in good health. The CDR3 runs from the conserved cysteine through the conserved F or W. The order of the fields is D gene, J gene, clone size, V gene, CDR3 DNA, CDR3 protein. The D gene is left open where the match is weak. Rows may omit the clone size; those that give it use once, few, many or a size class.

.,TRBJ2-7,many,TRBV3-1,TGTGCCAGCAGCCAGGGGGGTAACGAGCAGTACTTC,CASSQGGNEQYF
TRBD2,TRBJ2-3,few,TRBV20-1,TGCAGTCCCAGACTAGCAGGAACAGATACGCAGTATTTT,CSPRLAGTDTQYF
TRBD2,TRBJ2-1,once,TRBV20-1,TGCAGTGCCCCGCGACTAGCGGGGAGTAATGAGCAGTTCTTC,CSAPRLAGSNEQFF
.,TRBJ2-7,few,TRBV21-1,TGTGCCGGCCCCGGGACTGCGGTCTACGAGCAGTACTTC,CAGPGTAVYEQYF
.,TRBJ1-4,.,TRBV2,TGTGCCAGCAGTGAGACGGCAGGGAGTCGCGAAAAACTGTTTTTT,CASSETAGSREKLFF
.,TRBJ2-7,.,TRBV11-2,TGTGCCAGCAGCTTAGTTGGGGGGTTGAGCGACGAGCAGTACTTC,CASSLVGGLSDEQYF
.,TRBJ2-1,few,TRBV9,TGTGCCAGCAGCGTAGGACAGTTAAACAATGAGCAGTTCTTC,CASSVGQLNNEQFF
.,TRBJ2-5,.,TRBV4-2,TGTGCCAGCAGCCAACTAATACAGTCAATGGAGGAGACCCAGTACTTC,CASSQLIQSMEETQYF
.,TRBJ2-5,.,TRBV6-5,TGTGCCAGCAGCGCTATCCAGGGAGGTGAGACCCAGTACTTC,CASSAIQGGETQYF
.,TRBJ1-4,.,TRBV2,TGTGCCACCGACGGCCTCGGGGTAATAGGGAAACTGTTTTTT,CATDGLGVIGKLFF
.,TRBJ2-7,.,TRBV5-1,TGCGCCAGCAGCTCCCCCTCTCAGCCAGGGGTCGAGCAGTACTTC,CASSSPSQPGVEQYF
TRBD2,TRBJ2-7,few,TRBV7-2,TGTGCCAGCAGCTTGGGAGCGGGAGGGCGAGTCTACGAGCAGTACTTC,CASSLGAGGRVYEQYF
TRBD2,TRBJ2-7,.,TRBV11-2,TGTGCCAGCAGCTTAGGGTCGGGGGGAGAGCCTCTCTACGAGCAGTACTTC,CASSLGSGGEPLYEQYF
.,TRBJ1-2,few,TRBV12-3/TRBV12-4,TGTGCCAGCAGTTGGGAAGCGCAAGGCTACACCTTC,CASSWEAQGYTF
.,TRBJ2-7,.,TRBV20-1,TGCAGTGCTAGCAGTGTCCAGGACAGATCATTCTCCTACGAGCAGTACTTC,CSASSVQDRSFSYEQYF
.,TRBJ2-3,.,TRBV4-3,TGCGCCAGCAGCCAAGAAGGGCGGGGACCAGATACGCAGTATTTT,CASSQEGRGPDTQYF
TRBD1,TRBJ2-2,few,TRBV11-1,TGTGCCAGCAGCTTTGACAGGGATGCCGGGGAGCTGTTTTTT,CASSFDRDAGELFF
.,TRBJ2-3,.,TRBV14,TGTGCCAGCAGCCGCGCCCGCACAGATACGCAGTATTTT,CASSRARTDTQYF
.,TRBJ1-1,.,TRBV20-1,TGCAGTGCTAGAGATTACCCCCACGGGGACACTGAAGCTTTCTTT,CSARDYPHGDTEAFF
.,TRBJ1-1,few,TRBV19,TGTGCCAGTAGTACTCAAATGGCCACTGAAGCTTTCTTT,CASSTQMATEAFF
.,TRBJ2-2,.,TRBV10-3,TGTGCCAACCGGGGGGACAGAGACACCGGGGAGCTGTTTTTT,CANRGDRDTGELFF
TRBD2,TRBJ2-5,.,TRBV18,TGTGCCAGCTTCCTGGGGGGGACCCCAGAGACCCAGTACTTC,CASFLGGTPETQYF
.,TRBJ2-5,.,TRBV5-1,TGCGCCAGCCCCCACGGGGAGACCCAGTACTTC,CASPHGETQYF
TRBD2,TRBJ2-7,few,TRBV6-6,TGTGCCAGCAGTTACGAGGGAGGGGCCATCTACGAGCAGTACTTC,CASSYEGGAIYEQYF
.,TRBJ1-5,few,TRBV10-3,TGTGCCATCAGTGATAATGGGGAAGGACAGCCCCAGCATTTT,CAISDNGEGQPQHF
.,TRBJ2-1,.,TRBV5-1,TGCGCCAGCAGCTTGGTGGGAGAACCCTACAATGAGCAGTTCTTC,CASSLVGEPYNEQFF